The sequence of this T cell receptor beta chain was determined in a study of T cell responses to AZD1222 COVID-19 vaccine. On the study more broadly: Both about-4-week and about-12-week second-dose recipients were combined. Whole-study findings and limits: Most donors were white British, females outnumbered males, and clonal diversity was possibly underestimated. Across the whole spike, CD4 TCRs peaked at regions 160-218 and 743-854. Spike-specific TCR breadth and depth both grew after two AZD1222 doses.

This CDR3 is built from 13 residues. The germline V gene has CDR1 MNHEY and CDR2 SVGEGT. Trimming removed 4 bases at V and 5 bases at J, with 6 bases between. Points on this clone: Its antigen is not identified.

Sequenced by immunoSEQ multiplex PCR; TCRdb stores in-frame clones only, minus some. The table lists 150,000 to 200,000 clones, around 94% of them singletons. The material sequenced was peripheral blood, taken on day 0 of AZD1222 vaccination. V is TRBV6-2 or TRBV6-3 and J is TRBJ1-6, with D uncertain. The receptor's source is an adult in good health. The CDR3 sequence is CASSSPNNSPLHF. The CDR3 DNA reads as TGTGCCAGCAGTTCTCCGAATAATTCACCCCTCCACTTT.